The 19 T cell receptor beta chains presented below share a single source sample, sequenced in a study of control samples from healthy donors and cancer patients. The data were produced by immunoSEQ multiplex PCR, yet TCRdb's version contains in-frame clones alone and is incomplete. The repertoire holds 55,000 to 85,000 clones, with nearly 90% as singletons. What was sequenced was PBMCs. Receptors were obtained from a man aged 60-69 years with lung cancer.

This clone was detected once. The CDR3 is CASSPFSLQLWGYTF. DNA for the CDR3: TGTGCCAGCAGTCCTTTTTCCCTTCAACTCTGGGGCTACACCTTC. The chain joins TRBV2 to TRBJ1-2; D gene unclear. Trimming stripped 5 bases from V and 8 bases from J, with 21 bases between. The CDR3 totals 15 residues. From germline, CDR1 is SNHLY and CDR2 FYNNEI.

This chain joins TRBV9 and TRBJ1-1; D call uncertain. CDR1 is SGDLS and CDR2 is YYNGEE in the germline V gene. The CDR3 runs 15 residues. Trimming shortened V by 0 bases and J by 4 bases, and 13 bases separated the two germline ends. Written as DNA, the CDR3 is TGTGCCAGCAGCGTAGATCCAGGTGCTCCCACTGAAGCTTTCTTT. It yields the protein CASSVDPGAPTEAFF.

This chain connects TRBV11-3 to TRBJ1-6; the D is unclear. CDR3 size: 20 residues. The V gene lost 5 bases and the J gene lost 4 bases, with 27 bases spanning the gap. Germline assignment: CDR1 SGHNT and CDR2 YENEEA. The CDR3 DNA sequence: TGTGCCAGCAGCCCCGAAGGTGTATCTTCGGCAGGAGGGTATAATTCACCCCTCCACTTT. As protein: CASSPEGVSSAGGYNSPLHF.

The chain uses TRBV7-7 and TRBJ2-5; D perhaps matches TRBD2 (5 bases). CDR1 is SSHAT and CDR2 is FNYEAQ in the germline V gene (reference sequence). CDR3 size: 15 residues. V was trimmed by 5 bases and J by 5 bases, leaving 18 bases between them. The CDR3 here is CASSHSTVPGETQYF. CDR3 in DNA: TGTGCCAGCAGCCATTCGACGGTTCCGGGGGAGACCCAGTACTTC. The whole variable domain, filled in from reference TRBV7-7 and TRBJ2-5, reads GAGVSQSPRYKVTKRGQDVTLRCDPISSHATLYWYQQALGQGPEFLTYFNYEAQPDKSGLPSDRFSAERPEGSISTLTIQRTEQRDSAMYRCASSHSTVPGETQYFGPGTRLLVL.

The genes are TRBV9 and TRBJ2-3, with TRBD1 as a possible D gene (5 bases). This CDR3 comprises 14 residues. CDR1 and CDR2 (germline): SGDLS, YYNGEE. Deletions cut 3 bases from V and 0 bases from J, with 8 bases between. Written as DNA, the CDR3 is TGTGCCAGCAGCGGGGGCCCAAGCACAGATACGCAGTATTTT. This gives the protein CASSGGPSTDTQYF.

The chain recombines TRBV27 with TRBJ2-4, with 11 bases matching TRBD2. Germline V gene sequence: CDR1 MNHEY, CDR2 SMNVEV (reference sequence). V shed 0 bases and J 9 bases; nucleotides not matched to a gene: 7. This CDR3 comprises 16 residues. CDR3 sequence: CASSLSKLAGDGIQYF. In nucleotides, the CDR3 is TGTGCCAGCAGTTTATCGAAACTAGCGGGGGATGGCATTCAGTACTTC.

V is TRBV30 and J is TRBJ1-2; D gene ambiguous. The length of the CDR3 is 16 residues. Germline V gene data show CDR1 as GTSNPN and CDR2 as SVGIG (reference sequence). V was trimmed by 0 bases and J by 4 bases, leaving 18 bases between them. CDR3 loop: CAWSVLMTTPGYGYTF. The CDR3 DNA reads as TGTGCCTGGAGTGTACTTATGACCACACCTGGCTATGGCTACACCTTC.

The CDR3 sequence: CASSHRDAAPYEQYF. Here the CDR3 DNA reads TGTGCCAGCAGCCACCGGGACGCCGCTCCCTACGAGCAGTACTTC. V is TRBV14 and J is TRBJ2-7; TRBD1 or TRBD2 may be the D gene (5 bases each). The CDR3 is 15 residues long. Germline CDR1 SGHDN, CDR2 FVKESK. Trimming removed 3 bases at V and 2 bases at J, with 14 bases between.

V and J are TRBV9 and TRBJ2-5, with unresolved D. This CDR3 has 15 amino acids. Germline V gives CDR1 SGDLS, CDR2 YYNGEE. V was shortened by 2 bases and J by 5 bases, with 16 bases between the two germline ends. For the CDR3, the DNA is TGTGCCAGCAGCGTCAGCCCGGCGGATGGGGAGACCCAGTACTTC. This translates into CASSVSPADGETQYF.

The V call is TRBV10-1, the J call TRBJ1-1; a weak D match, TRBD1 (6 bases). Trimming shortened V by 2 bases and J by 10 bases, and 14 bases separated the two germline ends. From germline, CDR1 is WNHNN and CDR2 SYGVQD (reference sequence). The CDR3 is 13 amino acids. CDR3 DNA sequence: TGCGCCAGCAGTGAGAAGGGGGGGCGCAGAGCTTTCTTT. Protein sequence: CASSEKGGRRAFF.

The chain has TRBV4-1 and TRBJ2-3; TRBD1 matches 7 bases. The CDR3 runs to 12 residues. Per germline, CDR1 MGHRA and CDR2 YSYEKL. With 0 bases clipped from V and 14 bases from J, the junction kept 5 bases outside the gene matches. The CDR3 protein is CASSQEVTGLYF. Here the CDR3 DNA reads TGCGCCAGCAGCCAAGAAGTGACAGGGCTGTATTTT.

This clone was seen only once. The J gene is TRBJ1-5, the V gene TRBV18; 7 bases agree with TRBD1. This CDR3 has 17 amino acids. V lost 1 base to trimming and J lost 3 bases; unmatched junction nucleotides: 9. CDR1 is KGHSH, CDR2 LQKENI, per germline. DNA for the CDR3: TGTGCCAGCTCACCACTTGCTGCCAGGGGGGACAATCAGCCCCAGCATTTT. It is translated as CASSPLAARGDNQPQHF.

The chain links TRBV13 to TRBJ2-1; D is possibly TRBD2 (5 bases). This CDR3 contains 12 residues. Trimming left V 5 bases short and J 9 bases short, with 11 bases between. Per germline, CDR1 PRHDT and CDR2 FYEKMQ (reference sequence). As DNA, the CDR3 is TGTGCCAGCAGCCCCGGCGGAGGTGAGCAGTTCTTC. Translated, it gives CASSPGGGEQFF.

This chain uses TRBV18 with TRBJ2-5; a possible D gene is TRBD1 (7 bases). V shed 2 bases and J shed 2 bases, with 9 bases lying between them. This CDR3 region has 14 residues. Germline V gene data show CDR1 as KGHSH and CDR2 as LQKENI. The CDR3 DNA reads TGTGCCAGCTCACCAGCGGGACAGCAAGAGACCCAGTACTTC. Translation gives CASSPAGQQETQYF.

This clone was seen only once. CDR3 protein: CASKSPGQLYGYTF. Here the CDR3 DNA reads TGTGCTAGTAAAAGCCCGGGACAGCTCTATGGCTACACCTTC. The chain links TRBV12-5 to TRBJ1-2, with 7 bases aligning to TRBD1. The V gene's germline CDR1 is LGHNT and CDR2 FRNRAP. The CDR3 spans 14 residues. After removal of 8 bases from V and 4 bases from J, the junction contained 10 bases not matched to a gene.

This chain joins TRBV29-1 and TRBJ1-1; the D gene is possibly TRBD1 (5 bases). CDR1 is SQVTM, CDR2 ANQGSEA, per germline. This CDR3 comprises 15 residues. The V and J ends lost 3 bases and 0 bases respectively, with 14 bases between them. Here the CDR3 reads CSVDGGWGMNTEAFF. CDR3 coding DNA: TGCAGCGTTGATGGTGGGTGGGGGATGAACACTGAAGCTTTCTTT.

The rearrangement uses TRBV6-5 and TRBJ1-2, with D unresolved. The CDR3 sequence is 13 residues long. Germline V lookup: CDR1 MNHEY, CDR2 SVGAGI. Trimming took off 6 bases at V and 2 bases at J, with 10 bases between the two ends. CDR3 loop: CASRTTPNYGYTF. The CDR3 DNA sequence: TGTGCCAGCAGGACGACACCAAACTATGGCTACACCTTC.

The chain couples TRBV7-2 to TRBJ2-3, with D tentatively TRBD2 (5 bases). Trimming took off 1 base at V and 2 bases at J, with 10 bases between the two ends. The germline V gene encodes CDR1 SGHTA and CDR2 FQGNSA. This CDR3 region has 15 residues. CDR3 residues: CASSLGAGPTDTQYF. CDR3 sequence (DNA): TGTGCCAGCAGCTTAGGTGCGGGCCCCACAGATACGCAGTATTTT.

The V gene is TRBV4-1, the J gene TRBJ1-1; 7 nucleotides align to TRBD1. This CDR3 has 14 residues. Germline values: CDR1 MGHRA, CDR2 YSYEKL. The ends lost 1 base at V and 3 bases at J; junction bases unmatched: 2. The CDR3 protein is CASSQADRDTEAFF. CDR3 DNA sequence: TGCGCCAGCAGCCAAGCTGACAGGGACACTGAAGCTTTCTTT.